The clone carrying this T cell receptor (beta chain) has only a few counts. These data come from a study of blood T cells in healthy people across ages. Study summary: Template switching recovered approximately one barcoded beta molecule for every two T cells.

The second PCR ran roughly 7 to 12 cycles with a sample-barcoded 5' primer and J-beta primers. A single record per CDR3 protein comes from TCRdb applying MiXCR to the 5' RACE reads. The sample lists fewer than 650,000 distinct CDR3 sequences, 25% to 35% occurring once. CDR1 is SGDLS and CDR2 is YYNGEE in the germline V gene. The V and J ends lost 1 base and 6 bases respectively, with 8 bases between them. The CDR3 has 13 residues. Per sample, a minimum of 6 million PBMCs were isolated. This same sample was also taken into another study, of T cells of mothers and their children.

V is TRBV9 and J is TRBJ2-1; maybe TRBD1 (5 bases). This receptor was taken from a boy aged 2 to 9 in good health. The material sequenced was blood. The chain's CDR3 is CASSVYQGNEQFF. CDR3 DNA sequence: TGTGCCAGCAGCGTATATCAGGGCAATGAGCAGTTCTTC.